This entry concerns a single T cell receptor beta chain. The sample comes from a study of blood T cell repertoires in COVID-19. Study details: Acute and convalescent COVID-19 specimens originated in the United States, Italy and Spain. The cDNA or gDNA used as material had been derived from T cells, B-cell-depleted T cells, or PBMCs.

V was clipped by 8 bases and J by 5 bases, with 16 bases between them. The CDR3 runs to 13 residues. The authors' processing: Nucleated cell number was recorded as an estimate derived from reference gene primer amplification. TCRdb keeps only in-frame clones here, not all; method: immunoSEQ multiplex PCR. For V, J and clone size, that table is used; D and trimming come from the DNA. The table has some 270,000 clones, 80% to 90% seen once. Sequencing was done on a sample of peripheral blood. This clonotype was sampled from a woman in her seventies with acute or convalescent COVID-19. The J gene is TRBJ2-7, the V gene TRBV12-3 or TRBV12-4, with a possible D match to TRBD2 (7 bases). The CDR3 coding sequence is TGTGCCAGCTCCCTGGGGGGGGGCGACGAGCAGTACTTC. Amino acids: CASSLGGGDEQYF.